The 6 T cell receptor beta chains reported below all come from one sample, sequenced in a study of cytomegalovirus exposure and HLA in healthy donors (TCRdb year 2017). The receptor library was made with the immunoSEQ multiplex PCR assay. For the multiplex PCR, a mixture combining 60 forward primers for TCR Vbeta segments and 13 reverse primers for TCR Jbeta segments was used. In TCRdb, the immuneACCESS table is reduced to in-frame sequences with V and J assigned. These tables do not hold every clone; where another copy was compared, an unresolved V gene accounts for under half, and the others remain unexplained. The sample contains approximately 150,000 clones, about 80% of them found a single time. The ten largest clones take up over 9.5% of the sample. Sequenced material: PBMCs. The source is a woman aged 55-69 years in good health and CMV-seropositive.

The chain links TRBV19 to TRBJ2-2; tentatively, D is TRBD1 (6 bases). In germline, CDR1 is LNHDA, CDR2 SQIVND (reference sequence). V was shortened by 3 bases and J by 4 bases, with 12 bases between the two germline ends. The CDR3 is 15 amino acids. DNA for the CDR3: TGTGCCAGTAGTATTAGGGGGTTTGCCACCGGGGAGCTGTTTTTT. Translating it yields CASSIRGFATGELFF.

The rearrangement links TRBV19 to TRBJ2-1; 8 nucleotides agree with TRBD2. This CDR3 has 13 residues. Trimming took 8 bases from V and 4 from J; bases not matched to a gene: 4. The germline V gene encodes CDR1 LNHDA and CDR2 SQIVND (reference sequence). CDR3 bases: TGTGCCAGTTCCCGGGGGGGATACAATGAGCAGTTCTTC. It yields the protein CASSRGGYNEQFF.

This clone was seen a handful of times. The genes are TRBV27 and TRBJ1-1; D is unclear. V lost 4 bases to trimming and J lost 4 bases, with 13 bases between them. Germline CDR1 is MNHEY and CDR2 is SMNVEV (reference sequence). The CDR3 extends over 14 amino acids. The CDR3 region has the DNA TGTGCCAGCAGTTGGTCCTCGGGAGCCACTGAAGCTTTCTTT. Protein product: CASSWSSGATEAFF.

The genes are TRBV10-3 and TRBJ2-7, with 8 bases lining up with TRBD1. Germline V gene sequence: CDR1 ENHRY, CDR2 SYGVKD. Trimming removed 5 bases from V and 12 bases from J; junction bases left unmatched: 15. This CDR3 has 14 residues. The CDR3 here is CAISKDRDAPRAYF. In nucleotides, the CDR3 is TGTGCCATCAGTAAGGACAGGGATGCGCCAAGGGCGTACTTC.

The V and J genes are TRBV6-6 and TRBJ2-1; 9 nucleotides line up with TRBD1. Trimming removed 4 bases from V and 4 bases from J; junction bases left unmatched: 5. Germline V lookup: CDR1 MNHNY, CDR2 SVGAGI (reference sequence). The length of the CDR3 is 15 residues. The CDR3, as DNA: TGTGCCAGCAGTTTTACTGGGACAGGGTACAATGAGCAGTTCTTC. This codes for CASSFTGTGYNEQFF.

The chain recombines TRBV11-1 with TRBJ2-7; 11 positions agree with TRBD2. From germline, CDR1 is SGHAT and CDR2 FQDESV (reference sequence). CDR3 length equals 15 residues. V lost 3 bases, J lost 0 bases, and 1 base stayed unmatched. The CDR3 loop reads CASSLTSGNSYEQYF. In DNA, the CDR3 is TGTGCCAGCAGCTTGACTAGCGGGAACTCCTACGAGCAGTACTTC.